The entry that follows covers one T cell receptor beta chain sequence. TCRdb called the RT-PCR reads again in MiXCR, with one record for every CDR3 protein. This sample carries 500,000 to 600,000 distinct CDR3 sequences, approximately 10% of them seen once, and the ten largest clones take roughly 9.6%. These data come from a study of response to subunit inactivated influenza vaccine. The same data also went into a second study, on T cells expressing NK-cell markers. From that report: A 5'RACE template switching approach incorporating UMIs was used to make TCR beta cDNA. Repertoires of TCR beta were obtained from T cells sorted as CD3+CD56+NKG2C+, CD3+CD56+NKG2C- and CD3+CD56-NKG2C+. Among eight sequenced donors, seven carried HCMV seropositivity while one was seronegative. Sorting was restricted to alpha-beta TCR T cells by an anti-gamma-delta TCR antibody in several experiments. A few donors showed these clonotypes also leading the CD3+CD56-NKG2C+ fraction.

The sequencing here drew on PBMCs from blood, taken on the day of vaccination. This TCR came from a man aged 45-65 years who received an inactivated influenza vaccine.

The CDR3 sequence is CATSKREGPSYNEQFF. In nucleotides, the CDR3 is TGTGCCACCTCGAAACGGGAGGGTCCCTCCTACAATGAGCAGTTCTTC. The chain carries TRBV24-1 and TRBJ2-1; 8 bases agree with TRBD2. The CDR3 length is 16 residues. Germline assignment: CDR1 KGHDR and CDR2 SFDVKD. The trim removed 9 bases at V and 0 bases at J, leaving 9 bases unmatched.